This TCR beta chain stems from a study of blood T cell repertoires in COVID-19. Looking at the study overall: Samples representing acute and convalescent COVID-19 were sourced from the United States, Italy and Spain. Sources were T cells, B-cell-depleted T cells, or PBMCs; the material itself was cDNA or gDNA.

The length of the CDR3 is 15 residues. Trimming cost V 2 bases and J 3 bases, with 13 bases left between them. Measured with immunoSEQ multiplex PCR; TCRdb has only the in-frame clones, and not every one. This table has approximately 250,000 clones, 70% to 90% appearing once. This sequence originates from a man in his fifties with COVID-19, enrolled during active disease. The rearrangement links TRBV23-1 to TRBJ1-1, with D possibly matching TRBD1 (6 bases). TRBV23-1 is sorted into the ORF group, with uncertain function. Sequencing was performed on peripheral blood. Here the CDR3 reads CASSQPGDIHTEAFF. The DNA for the CDR3 is TGCGCCAGCAGTCAACCCGGGGACATCCACACTGAAGCTTTCTTT.